The sequence of this TCR beta chain was determined in a study of control samples from healthy donors and cancer patients. The CDR3 length is 15 residues. V lost 4 bases to trimming and J lost 4 bases; unmatched junction nucleotides: 7. The germline CDR1 and CDR2 sequences are SGDLS and YYNGEE. Assay: immunoSEQ multiplex PCR; the TCRdb copy retains only in-frame clones and omits some. The data hold over 150,000 clones, with around 90% observed a single time. The sequenced sample was blood. The rearrangement uses TRBV9 and TRBJ1-3, with 8 bases matching TRBD1. The source is a woman between 50 and 59 years old in good health. CDR3 nucleotides: TGTGCCAGCAGCTCCCGGACAGGGTCAGGAAACACCATATATTTT. Its translation: CASSSRTGSGNTIYF.